The 20 T cell receptor beta chains reported below all come from one sample, sequenced in a study of long-term antiretroviral therapy in people with HIV (dated by TCRdb to 2021 to 2024). Sequencing of the TRB variable region was done with the immunoSEQ hsTCRB v3.0 assay at survey level resolution. The table was pulled from immuneACCESS by TCRdb, which kept in-frame rearrangements only. Such tables lose some clones; where checked, under half of the loss comes from unresolved V genes, and the rest has no known cause. This sample has under 20,000 clones in its table, and just over 90% of those were observed once. The ten largest clones take up over 10% of the sample. The sequencing here drew on unsorted PBMCs, taken 0.6 years after starting antiretroviral therapy. The receptors were gathered from a woman between 35 and 50 years old with HIV.

The V and J genes are TRBV9 and TRBJ1-2; 10 bases match TRBD1. Germline CDR1 is SGDLS and CDR2 is YYNGEE. The CDR3 contains 17 residues. Germline trimming cut 0 bases from V and 4 bases from J; bases unmatched to any gene: 9. The CDR3 is CASSVDWTGTGVYGYTF. The CDR3 bases are TGTGCCAGCAGCGTAGATTGGACCGGGACAGGGGTCTATGGCTACACCTTC.

The sample holds one count of this clone. This rearrangement joins TRBV11-2 to TRBJ2-3; 11 bases are a match to TRBD2. Germline loops: CDR1 SGHAT, CDR2 FQNNGV. The CDR3 is made up of 16 amino acids. J was trimmed by 4 bases and V by 1 base; bases with no gene match: 4. The DNA of the CDR3 is TGTGCCAGCAGCTTAGGGTTAGCGGGGGGGCCAGATACGCAGTATTTT. Translation: CASSLGLAGGPDTQYF.

The chain couples TRBV18 to TRBJ1-6; the match to TRBD1 covers 12 bases. The germline V gene encodes CDR1 KGHSH and CDR2 LQKENI. The CDR3 runs 15 residues. The V and J ends lost 5 bases and 10 bases, in that order; junction bases with no gene match: 6. The DNA for the CDR3 is TGTGCCAGCTCAACGGGACAGGGGGCCGGGTCACCCCTCCACTTT. It yields the protein CASSTGQGAGSPLHF.

The chain is built from TRBV4-3 and TRBJ1-3; no clear D. The V and J ends lost 0 bases and 2 bases respectively, with 14 bases between them. Germline V CDR1 and CDR2: LGHNA, YSLEER. This CDR3 is 17 amino acids long. The CDR3 coding sequence is TGCGCCAGCAGCCAAGAATACAGCTCGACCCCTGGAAACACCATATATTTT. Its translation: CASSQEYSSTPGNTIYF.

The rearrangement uses TRBV7-9 and TRBJ2-3, with D possibly called TRBD1 or TRBD2 (6 bases each). The CDR3 loop spans 16 amino acids. Trimming took off 5 bases at V and 3 bases at J, with 18 bases between the two ends. The germline V gene has CDR1 SEHNR and CDR2 FQNEAQ (reference sequence). DNA for the CDR3: TGTGCCAGCAGCCGAGTTAGGGGGGCCCTTACAGATACGCAGTATTTT. Protein product: CASSRVRGALTDTQYF.

The gene calls are TRBV7-2 and TRBJ1-2, with D unresolved. Germline V gene lookup returns CDR1 SGHTA and CDR2 FQGNSA. V gave up 2 bases and J gave up 4 bases, with 20 bases separating them. This CDR3 is built from 17 residues. The CDR3 nucleotides are TGTGCCAGCAGCTTATTAATGCTTTCCGATCCCGTCTATGGCTACACCTTC. It codes for CASSLLMLSDPVYGYTF.

The chain recombines TRBV29-1 with TRBJ2-5; TRBD2 matches 15 bases. The V gene end was trimmed by 6 bases and the J gene end by 4 bases; junction bases not matched to a gene: 9. The CDR3 contains 16 residues. CDR1 and CDR2 from the germline V gene are SQVTM and ANQGSEA. The chain's CDR3 is CSVAGLAGGPGETQYF. The CDR3 DNA reads as TGCAGCGTCGCTGGACTAGCGGGGGGGCCGGGAGAGACCCAGTACTTC.

This clone was seen once. The chain uses TRBV27 and TRBJ2-1, with a possible D match to TRBD1 (6 bases). This CDR3 has 13 residues. The germline V and J ends were trimmed by 4 bases and 3 bases, with 7 bases remaining between them. CDR1 is MNHEY and CDR2 is SMNVEV in the germline V gene (reference sequence). Written as DNA, the CDR3 is TGTGCCAGCAGTTACAGGGACTACAATGAGCAGTTCTTC. It encodes CASSYRDYNEQFF.

The chain joins TRBV7-3 to TRBJ2-5, with D perhaps matching TRBD1 (6 bases). The germline V and J ends were trimmed by 2 bases and 6 bases, with 10 bases remaining between them. CDR1 is SGHTA and CDR2 is FQGTGA in the germline V gene. The CDR3 runs 13 residues. The CDR3 region has the DNA TGTGCCAGCAGCTTAGCTCAGGGGAAGACCCAGTACTTC. Translation: CASSLAQGKTQYF.

This chain joins TRBV4-1 and TRBJ1-5; TRBD1 is a possible D gene (5 bases). Trimming left V 0 bases short and J 4 bases short, with 13 bases between. The V gene's germline CDR1 is MGHRA and CDR2 YSYEKL. This CDR3 has 16 amino acids. The CDR3 protein is CASSQDPPGSNQPQHF. CDR3 nucleotides: TGCGCCAGCAGCCAAGATCCTCCAGGGTCTAATCAGCCCCAGCATTTT.

The chain joins TRBV4-3 to TRBJ1-2; TRBD1 might be the D (5 bases). The V gene lost 0 bases and the J gene lost 4 bases, with 12 bases spanning the gap. This CDR3 is 15 amino acids long. Germline V CDR1 and CDR2: LGHNA, YSLEER. CDR3 loop: CASSQDRQGSYGYTF. CDR3 sequence (DNA): TGCGCCAGCAGCCAAGATCGGCAGGGCTCCTATGGCTACACCTTC.

J is TRBJ1-2 and V is TRBV9, with a possible D match to TRBD1 (6 bases). V was shortened by 0 bases and J by 7 bases, with 16 bases between the two germline ends. Germline assignment: CDR1 SGDLS and CDR2 YYNGEE. CDR3 length equals 15 residues. The chain's CDR3 is CASSVAGEGMFGYTF. Here the CDR3 DNA reads TGTGCCAGCAGCGTAGCAGGGGAAGGGATGTTTGGCTACACCTTC.

The chain is built from TRBV11-2 and TRBJ2-7, with 8 bases lining up with TRBD2. CDR1 is SGHAT, CDR2 FQNNGV, per germline. The CDR3 consists of 16 residues. The trim removed 4 bases at V and 0 bases at J, leaving 8 bases unmatched. The DNA for the CDR3 is TGTGCCAGCAGCTACAACCCCGGGACTAGCTCCTACGAGCAGTACTTC. Translated: CASSYNPGTSSYEQYF.

A single count supports this clone. The V gene is TRBV6-5, the J gene TRBJ2-1, with 7 bases lining up with TRBD2. The length of the CDR3 is 13 residues. The junction had 8 bases not matched to a gene; V was cut back by 6 bases and J by 9 bases. Germline CDR1 is MNHEY and CDR2 is SVGAGI. As DNA, the CDR3 is TGTGCCAGCAGAACCCCCGGCGGGGGTGAGCAGTTCTTC. This translates into CASRTPGGGEQFF.

The CDR3, as DNA: TGCGCCAGCAGCCTGGACTACGAGCAGTACTTC. Translating it yields CASSLDYEQYF. This chain connects TRBV5-1 to TRBJ2-7; D not resolved. The CDR3 consists of 11 residues. V dropped 4 bases and J dropped 3 bases, with 5 bases sitting between them. The germline gives CDR1 SGHRS, CDR2 YFSETQ. The full variable domain, rest sourced from reference TRBV5-1 and TRBJ2-7, is KAGVTQTPRYLIKTRGQQVTLSCSPISGHRSVSWYQQTPGQGLQFLFEYFSETQRNKGNFPGRFSGRQFSNSRSEMNVSTLELGDSALYLCASSLDYEQYFGPGTRLTVT.

V usage is TRBV6-5 and J usage is TRBJ1-2; no definite D call. There are 16 residues in the CDR3. V lost 0 bases to trimming and J lost 3 bases, with 14 bases between them. The germline V gene encodes CDR1 MNHEY and CDR2 SVGAGI. This CDR3 is CASSYSIRIWDYGYTF. The CDR3 region has the DNA TGTGCCAGCAGTTACTCGATAAGGATCTGGGACTATGGCTACACCTTC.

This clone has just one count. The V gene is TRBV19, the J gene TRBJ1-1; possibly TRBD1 for D (6 bases). Trimming removed 5 bases at V and 4 bases at J, with 20 bases between. The V gene's germline CDR1 is LNHDA and CDR2 SQIVND (reference sequence). CDR3 length: 16 amino acids. CDR3 sequence reads: CASSRHRVRRGTEAFF. DNA of the CDR3: TGTGCCAGTAGTCGTCACAGGGTTCGTCGGGGCACTGAAGCTTTCTTT.

The chain carries TRBV4-3 and TRBJ2-3, with D hard to call. The V gene's germline CDR1 is LGHNA and CDR2 YSLEER. CDR3 length equals 14 residues. Trimming pared 0 bases from V and 2 bases from J, leaving 6 bases between. DNA for the CDR3: TGCGCCAGCAGCCAAGACCTAGTCACAGATACGCAGTATTTT. It specifies CASSQDLVTDTQYF.

The rearrangement links TRBV19 to TRBJ2-2; D not resolved. The length of the CDR3 is 11 residues. CDR1 LNHDA and CDR2 SQIVND come from the germline V gene (reference sequence). V was trimmed by 5 bases and J by 7 bases, leaving 5 bases between them. The CDR3 DNA is TGTGCCAGTAGTGGGGTCGGGGAGCTGTTTTTT. Translating it yields CASSGVGELFF.

The chain couples TRBV19 to TRBJ1-1; D is possibly TRBD1 (6 bases). V lost 2 bases and J lost 4, with 11 bases in between. The CDR3 loop spans 14 amino acids. CDR1 is LNHDA and CDR2 is SQIVND in the germline V gene (reference sequence). In nucleotides, the CDR3 is TGTGCCAGTAGTATAAGGGGGGCAGGCACTGAAGCTTTCTTT. Protein product: CASSIRGAGTEAFF.